A selection of T cell receptor beta chains follows, all from one sample in a study of CD4 T cells in relation to SARS-CoV-2 and coronaviruses. Generated by immunoSEQ multiplex PCR, the TCRdb table keeps only in-frame clones and is missing some. The repertoire holds 35,000 to 40,000 clones, with roughly 90% as singletons. Sequencing was performed on memory CD4+ T cells from PBMCs. These receptors originate from an adult with COVID-19. CDR3s include the opening cysteine and the closing phenylalanine or tryptophan. D genes are given only for firm matches. Size is omitted from some rows. Given values are once, few, many or a class for expanded clones.

TRBD1	once	TRBV6-5	TRBJ1-2	TGTGCCAGCAGTTACTCCGCAGGGGGGTATGGCTACACCTTC	CASSYSAGGYGYTF
-	few	TRBV5-4	TRBJ2-4	TGTGCCAGCAGCTTGGCAGGGGAGGCCAAAAACATTCAGTACTTC	CASSLAGEAKNIQYF
-	few	TRBV2	TRBJ2-2	TGTGCCAGCAAACAGAGCCCATCAACCGGGGAGCTGTTTTTT	CASKQSPSTGELFF
-	-	TRBV6-5	TRBJ1-2	TGTGCCAGCAGTCCAGCAGGGAGAGGCTACACCTTC	CASSPAGRGYTF
TRBD1	-	TRBV18	TRBJ2-3	TGTGCCAGCTCCCAACGGACAGGAGGCACAGATACGCAGTATTTT	CASSQRTGGTDTQYF
-	-	TRBV5-6	TRBJ1-4	TGTGCCAGCAGTAAGGACGAGGCCTCTAATGAAAAACTGTTTTTT	CASSKDEASNEKLFF
TRBD1	-	TRBV19	TRBJ2-6	TGTGCCAGTAAAAAGCCGGGACAGGGACGCTCTGGGGCCAACGTCCTGACTTTC	CASKKPGQGRSGANVLTF
-	-	TRBV5-1	TRBJ1-2	TGCGCCAGCAGCTTCTCAGCTAACTATGGCTACACCTTC	CASSFSANYGYTF
-	-	TRBV18	TRBJ2-2	TGTGCCAGCTCACAGGACAGAAACACCGGGGAGCTGTTTTTT	CASSQDRNTGELFF
TRBD1	-	TRBV4-3	TRBJ2-7	TGCGCCAGCAGCCAAGATCTGGGCCAGGGGGCTTTCAACGAGCAGTACTTC	CASSQDLGQGAFNEQYF
-	-	TRBV18	TRBJ2-3	TGTGCCAGCACAGGGCCCCGACACACAGATACGCAGTATTTT	CASTGPRHTDTQYF
TRBD2	-	TRBV10-3	TRBJ2-2	TGTGCCATCAGTGAGTCAGCGGGGATCGGGGAGCTGTTTTTT	CAISESAGIGELFF
TRBD2	-	TRBV6-5	TRBJ2-5	TGTGCCAGCAGCCCCGGGACTACCCCACAAGAGACCCAGTACTTC	CASSPGTTPQETQYF
-	-	TRBV9	TRBJ2-2	TGTGCCAGCAGCGTAGGGTCCGGGGCCCTCTACACCGGGGAGCTGTTTTTT	CASSVGSGALYTGELFF
TRBD1	-	TRBV27	TRBJ2-5	TGTGCCAGCAGTCCCCCAGACAGGGGGTTATCAATGGAGACCCAGTACTTC	CASSPPDRGLSMETQYF
TRBD2	-	TRBV6-5	TRBJ2-3	TGTGCCAGCAGTTACTCTTTGCGGGGGAGCACAGATACGCAGTATTTT	CASSYSLRGSTDTQYF
-	-	TRBV19	TRBJ1-6	TGTGCCAGTAGTTTAGAGGACAGATCAAATTCACCCCTCCACTTT	CASSLEDRSNSPLHF
TRBD1	-	TRBV5-1	TRBJ1-6	TGCGCCAGTGGACAGGGGGTGACTTCACCCCTCCACTTT	CASGQGVTSPLHF
-	-	TRBV19	TRBJ1-3	TGTGCCAGTAGTATTTGGGCCGGCCGAAACACCATATATTTT	CASSIWAGRNTIYF
-	-	TRBV23-1	TRBJ1-5	TGCGCCAGCAGTCGGGGTTTGGGCCAGCCCCAGCATTTT	CASSRGLGQPQHF
-	-	TRBV14	TRBJ2-5	TGTGCCAGCAGCCAAGTTCTAGGGGACGGTGGAGAGACCCAGTACTTC	CASSQVLGDGGETQYF
-	-	TRBV7-2	TRBJ2-3	TGTGCCAGCAGCTTAGGGGCAGGGGTCACAGATACGCAGTATTTT	CASSLGAGVTDTQYF
-	-	TRBV19	TRBJ1-2	TGTGCCAGTAGGGACCCGACGAGCAGGGCCCTCTATGGCTACACCTTC	CASRDPTSRALYGYTF
-	once	TRBV15	TRBJ2-7	TGTGCCACCAGCAGAGAGTCGCTTGGGGAGCAGTACTTC	CATSRESLGEQYF
-	-	TRBV25-1	TRBJ2-7	TGTGCCAGCAGTGATCGTACAGGGCCCTACGAGCAGTACTTC	CASSDRTGPYEQYF
-	-	TRBV15	TRBJ1-3	TGTGCCACCAGCAGAGACGGAAACACCATATATTTT	CATSRDGNTIYF
TRBD1	once	TRBV5-1	TRBJ2-7	TGCGCCAGCAGCTTGGGCCAGGGGGCCTACGAGCAGTACTTC	CASSLGQGAYEQYF
-	-	TRBV10-3	TRBJ1-2	TGTGCCATCAGTGATTCTCGAGGAAACTATGGCTACACCTTC	CAISDSRGNYGYTF
-	once	TRBV7-8	TRBJ2-5	TGTGCCAGCACCCATCGAGTAGGAGCGGGCCAAGAGACCCAGTACTTC	CASTHRVGAGQETQYF
TRBD1	-	TRBV28	TRBJ1-6	TGTGCCAGCAGCCCGGGACAGGGGGGCGCCTATAATTCACCCCTCCACTTT	CASSPGQGGAYNSPLHF
-	-	TRBV21-1	TRBJ1-2	TGTGCCAGCAGCAAAAAGGTTCAGGGAGTACACTATGGCTACACCTTC	CASSKKVQGVHYGYTF
-	-	TRBV6-5	TRBJ2-5	TGTGCCAGCAGTCTCTTCGGGGACGGGGCCCAGTACTTC	CASSLFGDGAQYF
TRBD2	-	TRBV4-1	TRBJ2-7	TGCGCCAGCAGCCAAGCGGGGGGAGTGTCCTCCTACGAGCAGTACTTC	CASSQAGGVSSYEQYF
-	-	TRBV5-4	TRBJ2-3	TGTGCCAGCAGCCCAGACACTTATAGCACAGATACGCAGTATTTT	CASSPDTYSTDTQYF
TRBD1	-	TRBV6-5	TRBJ1-3	TGTGCCAGCAGCGGGACAGGGGGTTCTGGAAACACCATATATTTT	CASSGTGGSGNTIYF
TRBD1	-	TRBV10-1	TRBJ1-1	TGCGCCAGCAGTGAGGGGGGACAGGGGCAGAACACTGAAGCTTTCTTT	CASSEGGQGQNTEAFF
-	-	TRBV19	TRBJ1-3	TGTGCCAGTAGTATGCGAACAGGCTCTGGAAACACCATATATTTT	CASSMRTGSGNTIYF
-	-	TRBV27	TRBJ1-4	TGTGCCAGCAGTTCGGGAGGGGTGATGCTGCGAAAACTGTTTTTT	CASSSGGVMLRKLFF
-	-	TRBV4-3	TRBJ2-1	TGCGCCAGCAGCCCAATGTCCCGATACAATGAGCAGTTCTTC	CASSPMSRYNEQFF
-	-	TRBV12-3/TRBV12-4	TRBJ2-5	TGTGCCAGCAGACCGTCCGGAGGGGAGACCCAGTACTTC	CASRPSGGETQYF
TRBD1	-	TRBV18	TRBJ1-5	TGTGCCAGCTCATCTACAGGGGCTAGGGAGCCCCAGCATTTT	CASSSTGAREPQHF
-	few	TRBV5-6	TRBJ2-7	TGTGCCAGCAGCTTGGTCGAACAGGGCACCGGAGTGTACGAGCAGTACTTC	CASSLVEQGTGVYEQYF